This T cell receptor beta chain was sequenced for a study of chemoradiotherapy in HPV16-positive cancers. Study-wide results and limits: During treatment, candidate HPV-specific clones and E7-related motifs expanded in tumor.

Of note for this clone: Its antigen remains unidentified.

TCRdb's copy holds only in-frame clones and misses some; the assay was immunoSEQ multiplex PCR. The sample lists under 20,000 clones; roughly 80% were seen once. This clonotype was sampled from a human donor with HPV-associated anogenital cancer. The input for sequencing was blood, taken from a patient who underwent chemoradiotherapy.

CDR3 loop: CASSIFSSPLHF. CDR3 DNA: TGTGCCAGTAGTATATTTAGTTCACCCCTCCACTTT. The rearrangement uses TRBV19 and TRBJ1-6; D remains ambiguous. From germline, CDR1 is LNHDA and CDR2 SQIVND (reference sequence). The CDR3 has 12 residues. V gave up 2 bases and J gave up 9 bases, with 5 bases separating them.